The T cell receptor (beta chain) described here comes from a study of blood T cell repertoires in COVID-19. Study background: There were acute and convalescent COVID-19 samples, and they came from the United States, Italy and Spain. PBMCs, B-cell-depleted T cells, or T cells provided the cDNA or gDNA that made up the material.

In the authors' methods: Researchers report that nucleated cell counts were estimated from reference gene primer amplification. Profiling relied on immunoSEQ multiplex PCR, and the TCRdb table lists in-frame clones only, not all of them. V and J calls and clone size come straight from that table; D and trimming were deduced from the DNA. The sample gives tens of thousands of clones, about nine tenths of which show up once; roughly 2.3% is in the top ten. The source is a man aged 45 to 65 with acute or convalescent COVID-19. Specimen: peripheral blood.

The CDR3 region has the DNA TGTGCCAGCAGTTTCCCTACTAGCGGGGGACGGTCACTGTTTTTT. Protein product: CASSFPTSGGRSLFF. The chain is built from TRBV28 and TRBJ2-2; 11 positions agree with TRBD2. CDR3 length: 15 residues. Germline V gene data show CDR1 as MDHEN and CDR2 as SYDVKM. The J segment lost 14 bases and the V segment lost 3 bases, leaving 11 bases of the junction unmatched.